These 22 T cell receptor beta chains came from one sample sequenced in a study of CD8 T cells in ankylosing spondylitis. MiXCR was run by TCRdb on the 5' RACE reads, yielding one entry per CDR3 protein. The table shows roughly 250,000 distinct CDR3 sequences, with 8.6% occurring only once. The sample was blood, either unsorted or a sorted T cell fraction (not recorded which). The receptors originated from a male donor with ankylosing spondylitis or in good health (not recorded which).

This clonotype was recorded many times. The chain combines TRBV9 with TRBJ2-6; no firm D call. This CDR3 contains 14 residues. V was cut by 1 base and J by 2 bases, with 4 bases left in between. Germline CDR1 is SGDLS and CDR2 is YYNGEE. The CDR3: CASSVSAGANVLTF. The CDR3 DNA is TGTGCCAGCAGCGTAAGTGCTGGGGCCAACGTCCTGACTTTC.

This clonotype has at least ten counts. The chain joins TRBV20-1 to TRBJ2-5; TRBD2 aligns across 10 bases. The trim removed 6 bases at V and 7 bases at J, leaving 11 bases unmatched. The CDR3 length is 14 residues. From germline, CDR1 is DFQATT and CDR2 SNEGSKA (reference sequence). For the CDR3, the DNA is TGCAGTGCCGAGGCCGAACTAGCGGGGTTGACCCAGTACTTC. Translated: CSAEAELAGLTQYF.

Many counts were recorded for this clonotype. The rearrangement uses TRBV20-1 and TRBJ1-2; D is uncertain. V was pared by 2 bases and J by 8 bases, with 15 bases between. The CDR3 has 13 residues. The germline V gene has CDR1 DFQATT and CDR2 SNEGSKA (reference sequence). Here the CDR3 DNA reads TGCAGTGCTAGATCCATGGGCCCGTGGGGCTACACCTTC. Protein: CSARSMGPWGYTF.

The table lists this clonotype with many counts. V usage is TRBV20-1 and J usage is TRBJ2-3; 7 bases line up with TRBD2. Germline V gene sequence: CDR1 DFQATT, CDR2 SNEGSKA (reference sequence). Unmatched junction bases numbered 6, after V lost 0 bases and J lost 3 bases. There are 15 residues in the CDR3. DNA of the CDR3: TGCAGTGCTAGAGATCACCAGCGGGATACAGATACGCAGTATTTT. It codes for CSARDHQRDTDTQYF.

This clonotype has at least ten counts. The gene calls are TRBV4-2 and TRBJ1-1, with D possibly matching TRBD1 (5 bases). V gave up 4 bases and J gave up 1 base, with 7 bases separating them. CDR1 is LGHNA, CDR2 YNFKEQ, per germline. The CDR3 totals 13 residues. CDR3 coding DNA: TGTGCCAGCAGCCCGGACACGAACACTGAAGCTTTCTTT. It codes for CASSPDTNTEAFF.

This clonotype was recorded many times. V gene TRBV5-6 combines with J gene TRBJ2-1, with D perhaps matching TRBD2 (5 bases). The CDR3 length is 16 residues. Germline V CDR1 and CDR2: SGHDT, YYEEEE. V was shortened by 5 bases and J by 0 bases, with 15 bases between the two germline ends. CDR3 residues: CASSFRPDFSYNEQFF. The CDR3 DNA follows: TGTGCCAGCAGTTTCCGACCGGACTTCTCCTACAATGAGCAGTTCTTC.

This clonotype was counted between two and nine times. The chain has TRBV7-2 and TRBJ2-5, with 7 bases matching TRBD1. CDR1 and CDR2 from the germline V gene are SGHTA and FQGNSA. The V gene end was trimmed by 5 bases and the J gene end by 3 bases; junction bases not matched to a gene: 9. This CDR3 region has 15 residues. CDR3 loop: CASSPRSGTEETQYF. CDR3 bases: TGTGCCAGCAGCCCCCGCTCCGGGACAGAAGAGACCCAGTACTTC.

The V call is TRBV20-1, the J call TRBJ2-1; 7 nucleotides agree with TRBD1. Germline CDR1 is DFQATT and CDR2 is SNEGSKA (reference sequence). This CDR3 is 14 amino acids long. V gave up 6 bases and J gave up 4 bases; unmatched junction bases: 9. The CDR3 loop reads CSASTPGQYNEQFF. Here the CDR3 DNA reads TGCAGTGCCTCAACCCCGGGACAGTACAATGAGCAGTTCTTC.

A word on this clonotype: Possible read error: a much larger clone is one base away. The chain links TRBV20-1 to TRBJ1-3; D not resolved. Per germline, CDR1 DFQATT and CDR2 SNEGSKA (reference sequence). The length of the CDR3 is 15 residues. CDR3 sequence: CSARSDSLDVNTINF. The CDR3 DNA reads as TGCAGTGCTAGATCGGACTCCTTAGATGTTAACACCATAAATTTT.

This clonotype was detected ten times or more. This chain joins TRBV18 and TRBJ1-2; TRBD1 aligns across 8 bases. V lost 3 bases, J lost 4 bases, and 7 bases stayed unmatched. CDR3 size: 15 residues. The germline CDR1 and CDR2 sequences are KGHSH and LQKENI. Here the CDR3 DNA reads TGTGCCAGCTCACCTCGACAGGGGAGCAGCTATGGCTACACCTTC. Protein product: CASSPRQGSSYGYTF.

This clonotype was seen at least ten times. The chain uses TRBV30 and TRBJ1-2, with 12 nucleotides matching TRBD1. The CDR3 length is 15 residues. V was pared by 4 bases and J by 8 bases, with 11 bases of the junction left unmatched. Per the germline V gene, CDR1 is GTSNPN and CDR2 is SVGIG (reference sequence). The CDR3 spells CAWTTPGQGAGGYTF. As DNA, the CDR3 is TGTGCCTGGACTACTCCGGGACAGGGGGCAGGAGGCTACACCTTC.

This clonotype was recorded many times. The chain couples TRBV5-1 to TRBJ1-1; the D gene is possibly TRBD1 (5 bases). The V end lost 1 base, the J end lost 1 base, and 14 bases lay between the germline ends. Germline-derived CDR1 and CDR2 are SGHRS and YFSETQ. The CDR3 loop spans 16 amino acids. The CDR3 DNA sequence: TGCGCCAGCAGCTTGAATGATCGGGGGTGGAACACTGAAGCTTTCTTT. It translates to CASSLNDRGWNTEAFF. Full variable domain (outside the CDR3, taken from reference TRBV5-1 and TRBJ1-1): KAGVTQTPRYLIKTRGQQVTLSCSPISGHRSVSWYQQTPGQGLQFLFEYFSETQRNKGNFPGRFSGRQFSNSRSEMNVSTLELGDSALYLCASSLNDRGWNTEAFFGQGTRLTVV.

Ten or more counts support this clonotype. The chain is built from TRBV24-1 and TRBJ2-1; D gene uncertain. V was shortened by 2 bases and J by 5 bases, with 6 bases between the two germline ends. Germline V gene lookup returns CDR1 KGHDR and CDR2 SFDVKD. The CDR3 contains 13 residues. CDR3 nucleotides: TGTGCCACCAGTGATTGGGCAGACAATGAGCAGTTCTTC. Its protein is CATSDWADNEQFF.

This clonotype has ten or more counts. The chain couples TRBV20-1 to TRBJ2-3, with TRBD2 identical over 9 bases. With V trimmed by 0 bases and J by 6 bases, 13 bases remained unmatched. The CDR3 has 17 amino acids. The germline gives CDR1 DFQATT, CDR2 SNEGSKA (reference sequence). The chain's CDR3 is CSARDTEGSGGWDTQYF. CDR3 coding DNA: TGCAGTGCTAGAGATACGGAGGGTAGCGGGGGTTGGGATACGCAGTATTTT.

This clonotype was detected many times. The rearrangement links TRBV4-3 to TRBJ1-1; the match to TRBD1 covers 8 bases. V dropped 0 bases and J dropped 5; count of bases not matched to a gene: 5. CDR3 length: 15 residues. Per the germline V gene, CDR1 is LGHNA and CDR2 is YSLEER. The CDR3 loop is CASSQDLTGATEAFF. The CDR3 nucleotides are TGCGCCAGCAGCCAAGATTTGACAGGGGCGACTGAAGCTTTCTTT.

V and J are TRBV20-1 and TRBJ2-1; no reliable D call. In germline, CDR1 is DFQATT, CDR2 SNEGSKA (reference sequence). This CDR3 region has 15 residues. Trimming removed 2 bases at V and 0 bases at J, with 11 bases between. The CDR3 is CSARILLSSYNEQFF. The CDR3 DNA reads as TGCAGTGCTAGAATCCTCCTGAGCTCCTACAATGAGCAGTTCTTC.

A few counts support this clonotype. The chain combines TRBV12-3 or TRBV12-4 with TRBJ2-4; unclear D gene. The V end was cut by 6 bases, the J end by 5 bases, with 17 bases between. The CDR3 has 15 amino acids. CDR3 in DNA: TGTGCCAGCAGCCCCGACCGCCCGTTTGAAAACATTCAGTACTTC. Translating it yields CASSPDRPFENIQYF.

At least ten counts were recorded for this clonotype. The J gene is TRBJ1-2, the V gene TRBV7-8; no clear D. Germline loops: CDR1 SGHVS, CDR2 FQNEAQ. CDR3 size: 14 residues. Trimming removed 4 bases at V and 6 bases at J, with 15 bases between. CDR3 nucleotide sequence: TGTGCCAGCAGCTCCCCCCCCGGTATCGATGGCTACACCTTC. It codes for CASSSPPGIDGYTF.

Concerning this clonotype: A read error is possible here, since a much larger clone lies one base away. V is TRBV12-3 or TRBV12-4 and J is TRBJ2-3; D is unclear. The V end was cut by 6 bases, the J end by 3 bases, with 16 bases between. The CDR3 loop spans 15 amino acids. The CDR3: CASSYVVGFTDTQYF. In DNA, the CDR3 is TGTGCCAGCAGCTATGTGGTGGGCTTTACAGATACGCAGTATTTT.

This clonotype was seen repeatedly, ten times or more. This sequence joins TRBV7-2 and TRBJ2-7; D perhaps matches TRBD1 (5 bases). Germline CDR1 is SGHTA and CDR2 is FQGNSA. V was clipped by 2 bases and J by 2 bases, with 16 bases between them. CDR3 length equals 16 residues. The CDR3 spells CASSLWSGASAYEQYF. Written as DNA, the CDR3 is TGTGCCAGCAGCTTATGGTCTGGGGCTAGTGCCTACGAGCAGTACTTC.

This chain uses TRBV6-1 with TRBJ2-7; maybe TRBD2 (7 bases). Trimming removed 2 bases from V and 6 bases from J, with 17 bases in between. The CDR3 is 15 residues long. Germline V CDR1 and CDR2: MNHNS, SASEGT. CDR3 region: CASSEIRGAGAEQYF. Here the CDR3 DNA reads TGTGCCAGCAGTGAAATACGGGGGGCAGGAGCCGAGCAGTACTTC.

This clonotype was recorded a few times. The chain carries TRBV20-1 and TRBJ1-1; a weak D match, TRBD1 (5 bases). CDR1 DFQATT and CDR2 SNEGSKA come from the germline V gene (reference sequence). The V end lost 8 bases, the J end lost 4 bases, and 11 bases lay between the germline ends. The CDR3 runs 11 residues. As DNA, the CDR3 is TGCAGTCCGCGGGGGGGCACTGAAGCTTTCTTT. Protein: CSPRGGTEAFF.